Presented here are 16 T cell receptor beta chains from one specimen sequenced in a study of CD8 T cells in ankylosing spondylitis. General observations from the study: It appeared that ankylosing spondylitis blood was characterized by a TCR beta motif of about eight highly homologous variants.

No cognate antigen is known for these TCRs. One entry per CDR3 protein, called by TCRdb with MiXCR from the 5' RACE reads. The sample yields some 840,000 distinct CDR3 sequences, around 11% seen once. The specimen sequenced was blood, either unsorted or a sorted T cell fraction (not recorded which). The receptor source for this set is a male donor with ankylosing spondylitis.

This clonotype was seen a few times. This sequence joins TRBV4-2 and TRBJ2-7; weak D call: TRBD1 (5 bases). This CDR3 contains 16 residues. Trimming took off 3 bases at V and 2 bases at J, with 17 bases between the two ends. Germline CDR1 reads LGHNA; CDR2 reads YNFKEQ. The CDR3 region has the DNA TGTGCCAGCAGCCAGTTATTGTCTCAGGGTCCCTACGAGCAGTACTTC. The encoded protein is CASSQLLSQGPYEQYF.

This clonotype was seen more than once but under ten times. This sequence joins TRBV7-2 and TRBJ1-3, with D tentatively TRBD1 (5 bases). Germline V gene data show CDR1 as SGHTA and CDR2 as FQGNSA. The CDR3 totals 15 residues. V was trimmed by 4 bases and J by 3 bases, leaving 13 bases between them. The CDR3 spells CASSSYRDDGNTIYF. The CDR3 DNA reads TGTGCCAGCAGCTCATACCGGGACGATGGAAACACCATATATTTT.

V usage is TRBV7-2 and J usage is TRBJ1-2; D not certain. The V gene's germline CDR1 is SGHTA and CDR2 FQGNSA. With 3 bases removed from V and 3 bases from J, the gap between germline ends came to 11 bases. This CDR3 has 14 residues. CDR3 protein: CASSFSVGDYGYTF. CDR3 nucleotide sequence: TGTGCCAGCAGCTTCTCGGTTGGGGACTATGGCTACACCTTC.

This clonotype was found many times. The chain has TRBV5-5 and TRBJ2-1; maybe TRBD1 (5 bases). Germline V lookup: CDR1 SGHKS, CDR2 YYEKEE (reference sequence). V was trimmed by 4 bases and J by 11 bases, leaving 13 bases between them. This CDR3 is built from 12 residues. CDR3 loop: CASSPPRVKQFF. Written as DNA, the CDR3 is TGTGCCAGCAGCCCGCCCAGGGTTAAGCAGTTCTTC.

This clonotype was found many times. The CDR3, as DNA: TGTGCCACCAGCAGAGATCCGGGCGGGTACAATGAGCAGTTCTTC. It encodes CATSRDPGGYNEQFF. The chain employs TRBV15 and TRBJ2-1; tentatively, D is TRBD2 (5 bases). The CDR3 totals 15 residues. Germline lookup yields CDR1 LNHNV and CDR2 YYDKDF (reference sequence). The ends were cut back, 0 bases at V and 4 bases at J, with 10 bases in the middle.

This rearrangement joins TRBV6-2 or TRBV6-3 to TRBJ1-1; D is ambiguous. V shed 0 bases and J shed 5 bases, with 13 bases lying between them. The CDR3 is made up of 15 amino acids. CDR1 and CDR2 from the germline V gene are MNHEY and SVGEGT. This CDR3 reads CASSYSTAPWTEAFF. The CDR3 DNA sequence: TGTGCCAGCAGTTACTCCACCGCCCCATGGACTGAAGCTTTCTTT.

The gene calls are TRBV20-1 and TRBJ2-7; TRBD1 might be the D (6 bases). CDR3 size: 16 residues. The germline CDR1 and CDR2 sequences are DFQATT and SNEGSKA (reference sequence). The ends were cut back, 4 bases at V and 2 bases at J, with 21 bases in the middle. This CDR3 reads CSAKNLLRDKPYEQYF. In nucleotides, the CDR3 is TGCAGTGCTAAAAACCTCCTCCGGGACAAACCCTACGAGCAGTACTTC.

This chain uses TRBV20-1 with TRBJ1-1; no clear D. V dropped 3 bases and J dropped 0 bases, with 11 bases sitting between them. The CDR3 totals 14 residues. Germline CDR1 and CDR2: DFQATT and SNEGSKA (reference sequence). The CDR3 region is CSARIPSMNTEAFF. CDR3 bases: TGCAGTGCTAGGATTCCGAGTATGAACACTGAAGCTTTCTTT.

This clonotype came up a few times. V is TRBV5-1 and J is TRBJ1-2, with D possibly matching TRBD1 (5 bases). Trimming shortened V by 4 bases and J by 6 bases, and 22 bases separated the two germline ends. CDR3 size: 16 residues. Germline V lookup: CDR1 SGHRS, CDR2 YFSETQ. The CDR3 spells CASSPGTVAPGDGYTF. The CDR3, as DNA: TGCGCCAGCAGCCCCGGGACCGTCGCGCCGGGGGATGGCTACACCTTC.

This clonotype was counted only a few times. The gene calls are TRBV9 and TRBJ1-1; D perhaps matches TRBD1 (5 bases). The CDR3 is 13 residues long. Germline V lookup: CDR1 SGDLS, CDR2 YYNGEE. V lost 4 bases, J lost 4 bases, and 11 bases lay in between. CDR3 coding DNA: TGTGCCAGCAGCACCCATGACAGCACTGAAGCTTTCTTT. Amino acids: CASSTHDSTEAFF.

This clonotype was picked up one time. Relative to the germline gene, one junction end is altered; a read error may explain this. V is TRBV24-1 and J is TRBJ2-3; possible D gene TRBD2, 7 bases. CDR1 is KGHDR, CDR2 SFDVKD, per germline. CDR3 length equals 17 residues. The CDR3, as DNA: TGTGCCAGCAGTCCTGCGGGGGCCGGAAGATTCACAGATACGCAGTATTTT. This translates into CASSPAGAGRFTDTQYF.

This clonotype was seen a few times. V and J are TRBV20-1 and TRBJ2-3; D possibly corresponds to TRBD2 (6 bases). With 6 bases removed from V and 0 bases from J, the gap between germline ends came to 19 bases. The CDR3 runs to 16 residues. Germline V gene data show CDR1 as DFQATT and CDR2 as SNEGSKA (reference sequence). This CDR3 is CSAGGHGGVSTDTQYF. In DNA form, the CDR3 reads TGCAGTGCCGGCGGACATGGAGGGGTTAGCACAGATACGCAGTATTTT.

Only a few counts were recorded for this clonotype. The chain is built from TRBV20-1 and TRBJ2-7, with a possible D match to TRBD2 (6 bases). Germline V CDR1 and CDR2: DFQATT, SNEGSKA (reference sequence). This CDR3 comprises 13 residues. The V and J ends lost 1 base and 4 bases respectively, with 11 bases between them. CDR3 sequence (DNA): TGCAGTGCTAGAGGGGAAAGCGGGTACGAGCAGTACTTC. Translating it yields CSARGESGYEQYF.

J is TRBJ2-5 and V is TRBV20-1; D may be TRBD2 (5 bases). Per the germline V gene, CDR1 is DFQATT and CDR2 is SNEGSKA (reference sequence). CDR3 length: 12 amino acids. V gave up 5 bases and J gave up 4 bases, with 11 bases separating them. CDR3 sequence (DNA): TGCAGTGCTGAGGGAGCCAGAGAGACCCAGTACTTC. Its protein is CSAEGARETQYF.

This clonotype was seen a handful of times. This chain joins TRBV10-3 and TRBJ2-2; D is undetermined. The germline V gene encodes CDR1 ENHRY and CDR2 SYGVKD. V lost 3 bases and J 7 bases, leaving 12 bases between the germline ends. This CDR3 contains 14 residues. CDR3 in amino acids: CAISDRKGVGELFF. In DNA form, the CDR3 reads TGTGCCATCAGTGATCGAAAGGGTGTCGGGGAGCTGTTTTTT.

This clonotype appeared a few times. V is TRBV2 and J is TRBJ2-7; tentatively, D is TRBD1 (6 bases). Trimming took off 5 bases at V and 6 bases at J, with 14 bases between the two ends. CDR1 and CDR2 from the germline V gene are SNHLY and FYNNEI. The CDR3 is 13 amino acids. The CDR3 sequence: CASSRQDTCEQYF. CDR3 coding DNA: TGTGCCAGCAGTAGACAGGACACCTGCGAGCAGTACTTC.